This T cell receptor (beta chain) was captured by sequencing in a study of CD8 T cells in ankylosing spondylitis. Notes on the study in general: About 8 highly homologous variants made up a TCR beta motif that seemed to typify ankylosing spondylitis blood. In ankylosing spondylitis patients, matched synovial fluid reportedly showed significant enrichment of disease-linked clones.

The CDR3 has 12 amino acids. V lost 6 bases and J lost 6, with 12 bases in between. CDR1 is DFQATT, CDR2 SNEGSKA, per germline (reference sequence). The table lists this clonotype with a few counts. Its antigen is as yet unknown. TCRdb reprocessed the 5' RACE reads via MiXCR and lists one record per CDR3 protein. The sample has some 840,000 distinct CDR3 sequences; over 9.5% are singletons. The V gene is TRBV20-1, the J gene TRBJ2-1, with TRBD1 as a possible D gene (5 bases). The TCR comes from a male donor with ankylosing spondylitis. Sequencing used blood, either unsorted or a sorted T cell fraction (not recorded which). The CDR3: CSAALQGNEQFF. The CDR3, as DNA: TGCAGTGCAGCCCTGCAGGGCAATGAGCAGTTCTTC.